This T cell receptor (beta chain) was sequenced for a study of blood T cell repertoires in COVID-19. Study as a whole: The origin of the acute and convalescent COVID-19 samples was the United States, Italy and Spain. T cells, B-cell-depleted T cells, or PBMCs supplied cDNA or gDNA.

Authors' methods: It was from reference gene primer amplification that nucleated cell counts were estimated. Clones were sequenced by immunoSEQ multiplex PCR, and TCRdb holds only the in-frame ones, with some missing. Clone size and the V and J calls come from that table; the DNA yielded D and trimming. The sample records around 150,000 clones, 81% being singletons. The CDR3 loop spans 14 amino acids. V shed 4 bases and J shed 1 base, with 10 bases lying between them. Per germline, CDR1 LNHNV and CDR2 YYDKDF (reference sequence). The TCR originated in a woman aged 55-69 years with active or convalescent COVID-19. The chain employs TRBV15 and TRBJ1-1, with D possibly being TRBD1 (5 bases). Sequenced input: peripheral blood. CDR3 amino acids: CATSITTANTEAFF. The CDR3 DNA reads TGTGCCACCAGCATAACGACAGCGAACACTGAAGCTTTCTTT. Together with reference TRBV15 and TRBJ1-1, the CDR3 gives the full variable domain: DAMVIQNPRYQVTQFGKPVTLSCSQTLNHNVMYWYQQKSSQAPKLLFHYYDKDFNNEADTPDNFQSRRPNTSFCFLDIRSPGLGDTAMYLCATSITTANTEAFFGQGTRLTVV.